The entry that follows covers one TCR beta chain sequence. The antigen is unknown. A junction boundary mismatches the germline segment, possibly from a read error. This CDR3 has 16 amino acids. CDR1 is MNHNS and CDR2 is SASEGT in the germline V gene. The sample originates from a study of response to subunit inactivated influenza vaccine. The study's findings and limits: It was suggested by the authors that few new T cells are recruited by each seasonal influenza vaccination.

TCRdb used MiXCR to reprocess the RT-PCR reads, holding one entry per CDR3 protein. The data contain about 520,000 distinct CDR3 sequences, about 7.2% of them singletons. The chain uses TRBV6-1 and TRBJ2-3; 9 positions match TRBD1. Source: PBMCs from blood, taken around 25 months after vaccination. The TCR was taken from a man aged 50 to 69 who received an inactivated influenza vaccine. The CDR3 nucleotides read TGTGCCAGCAGCTGGTTGGGGACAGGGCCACCAGATTCGCAGTATTTT. This translates into CASSWLGTGPPDSQYF.